This is a list of T cell receptor beta chains from one sample in a study of cytomegalovirus exposure and HLA in healthy donors. Measured with immunoSEQ multiplex PCR; TCRdb has only the in-frame clones, and not every one. Here the sample spans approximately 100,000 clones, 75% to 90% being singletons. Sequencing was carried out using PBMCs. These receptors all come from a man aged 35 to 55 in good health and CMV-seropositive. Each CDR3 is given with its conserved first and last residue. The order of the fields is V gene, J gene, D gene, CDR3 DNA, CDR3 protein. The D gene is left open where the match is weak.

V: TRBV5-1; J: TRBJ1-1; D: .; DNA: TGCGCCAGCAGCCTGGGGTCCCACACGAACACTGAAGCTTTCTTT; CDR3: CASSLGSHTNTEAFF
V: TRBV18; J: TRBJ2-3; D: TRBD2; DNA: TGTGCCAGCTCACTGACTAGCGGGAGCACAGATACGCAGTATTTT; CDR3: CASSLTSGSTDTQYF
V: TRBV9; J: TRBJ2-7; D: TRBD2; DNA: TGTGCCAGCAGCCCACTAGCGGGACGATACGAGCAGTACTTC; CDR3: CASSPLAGRYEQYF
V: TRBV19; J: TRBJ2-3; D: TRBD2; DNA: TGTGCCAGTAGTCTCACGCGACTAGCGGGAGTGGATACGCAGTATTTT; CDR3: CASSLTRLAGVDTQYF
V: TRBV19; J: TRBJ2-5; D: .; DNA: TGTGCCAGTAGTATAGTTAGCCAGACAGGCCATCAAGAGACCCAGTACTTC; CDR3: CASSIVSQTGHQETQYF
V: TRBV28; J: TRBJ1-6; D: .; DNA: TGTGCCAGCAGTTTATTTACGGGAGGCCCAGGTTCACCCCTCCACTTT; CDR3: CASSLFTGGPGSPLHF
V: TRBV7-8; J: TRBJ1-6; D: TRBD1; DNA: TGTGCCAGCAGCCCGACAGGGGGCAGTAATTCACCCCTCCACTTT; CDR3: CASSPTGGSNSPLHF
V: TRBV4-1; J: TRBJ2-2; D: TRBD2; DNA: TGCGCCAGCAGCCACGCTAGCGGGAGGGCGGCGAACACCGGGGAGCTGTTTTTT; CDR3: CASSHASGRAANTGELFF
V: TRBV29-1; J: TRBJ2-1; D: TRBD2; DNA: TGCAGCGTTTGCGAGCGGGGGGTCTACAATGAGCAGTTCTTC; CDR3: CSVCERGVYNEQFF
V: TRBV5-1; J: TRBJ2-1; D: TRBD2; DNA: TGCGCCAGCAGCTCCACGAGCGGGAGCGGTCACGATGAGCAGTTCTTC; CDR3: CASSSTSGSGHDEQFF
V: TRBV11-3; J: TRBJ1-2; D: .; DNA: TGTGCCAGCAGCTTAGATGGCAGGGAATATGGCTACACCTTC; CDR3: CASSLDGREYGYTF
V: TRBV10-1; J: TRBJ1-5; D: TRBD1; DNA: TGCGCCAGCAGTGCCAGGACAGGGACTGTTCAGCCCCAGCATTTT; CDR3: CASSARTGTVQPQHF
V: TRBV9; J: TRBJ2-2; D: TRBD1; DNA: TGTGCCAGCAGCGTACGCGGAGGGGGGACAGGAGGCGGGGAGCTGTTTTTT; CDR3: CASSVRGGGTGGGELFF
V: TRBV5-6; J: TRBJ2-7; D: TRBD2; DNA: TGTGCCAGCAGCTTTTTTGGAACGGGGGGGACCACATACGAGCAGTACTTC; CDR3: CASSFFGTGGTTYEQYF
V: TRBV28; J: TRBJ2-1; D: TRBD2; DNA: TGTGCCAGCAGTCCCGGGACTAGCGGGAGGGCCTCAGGGTTCTTC; CDR3: CASSPGTSGRASGFF
V: TRBV15; J: TRBJ2-3; D: .; DNA: TGTGCCACCAGCAGTGGGCGACAGGGCACAGATACGCAGTATTTT; CDR3: CATSSGRQGTDTQYF
V: TRBV2; J: TRBJ1-3; D: .; DNA: TGTGCCAGCAAGTGGGGATGGACAGCTGAGACGCGGGGGAGAAACACCATATATTTT; CDR3: CASKWGWTAETRGRNTIYF
V: TRBV18; J: TRBJ2-1; D: TRBD2; DNA: TGTGCCAGCCAAACTAGCGGGGGGGCCTCAAGCTCCTACAATGAGCAGTTCTTC; CDR3: CASQTSGGASSSYNEQFF
V: TRBV5-1; J: TRBJ2-3; D: .; DNA: TGCGCCAGCAGCTTGAACGGGTGGCAGGGTGGAGATACGCAGTATTTT; CDR3: CASSLNGWQGGDTQYF
V: TRBV11-2; J: TRBJ2-2; D: .; DNA: TGTGCCAGCACCTTGGGGCGGGGTGGCACCGGGGAGCTGTTTTTT; CDR3: CASTLGRGGTGELFF